This TCR beta chain appears in the sequencing data of a study of vaccination and CD4 T cells after COVID-19 (dated by TCRdb to the early 2020s). About the full investigation: Convalescent patients had a positive SARS-CoV-2 result on nasal swab PCR, and of these patients, nine had mild disease and one had severe disease. The convalescent cohort comprised six males and four females, including two Hispanic individuals, seven Caucasians, two Asians and one multiracial person. Participants got two doses of the Pfizer-BioNTech BNT162b2 vaccine (n=8) or two doses of the Moderna mRNA-1273 vaccine (n=2). Post-COVID blood samples were collected from convalescent patients a median of approximately 100 days after diagnosis, with a range of roughly 30 to 170 days. Post-vaccine blood samples were collected a median of around 10 weeks after the second vaccine dose, ranging from about 13 to 241 days. The cultures were stimulated with overlapping spike peptide pools from SARS-CoV-2 and from the common cold coronaviruses HCoV-NL63, HCoV-OC43 and HCoV-229E. Control cultures received a CEFX viral epitope pool as the positive control, an HIV-1 Nef peptide pool as the negative control, or no peptide. In around 10 COVID-19 convalescent patients and a handful of infection-naive healthy vaccine recipients, researchers compared the spike-specific CD4+ TCR repertoire from before mRNA vaccination with the repertoire from after. Here is what the overall study found, with its caveats: In convalescent patients, a median 86.3% of post-vaccine SARS-CoV-2-reactive clones were detected only after vaccination, and vaccine-specific priming was suggested by this finding. The median number of SARS-CoV-2-reactive clonotypes rose from 20 to 25 after infection to 30 to 45 after vaccination, but the change was not significant. The study included relatively few convalescent patients and did not analyze early timepoints after natural infection. Nearly all vaccine-specific clones in convalescent patients (304 of 307) were mono-reactive for SARS-CoV-2 spike rather than cross-reactive with common cold coronaviruses.

Sample treatment or condition, as interpreted from the label and publication: roughly nine-day PBMC culture with coronavirus spike peptide pools or control peptides (ViraFEST assay). The ViraFEST assay was used in the study, in which antigen-specific T cells were expanded with peptide pools and expanded clonotypes were subsequently identified by TCR sequencing. The convalescent patients' positive SARS-CoV-2 PCR tests were from March to December 2020, which was before the Alpha, Beta and Delta variants emerged in the United States. Each well held two million PBMCs cultured with approximately 10 ug/ml peptide pools in IMDM containing roughly 5% human AB serum and approximately 10 IU/ml IL-2. On days 3 and 7, half of the culture medium was replaced with fresh IL-2-containing medium. After roughly nine days of culture, CD4+ T cells were isolated by negative selection using the EasySep CD4+ T cell isolation kit. Ficoll-Paque Plus gradient centrifugation was used to isolate PBMCs from whole blood, and the isolated PBMCs were then either used fresh or cryopreserved at -140C. Triplicate wells were generally used for each culture condition.

The CDR3 numbers 12 residues from cysteine through phenylalanine. Only the CDR3 portion is preserved as DNA: 36 bases, with reading frame beginning at the first base. From the germline V gene, CDR1 is MNHNS and CDR2 is SASEGT. The V end loses 6 bases and the J end loses 2 bases, and a stretch of 6 bases separates them. Comments on this clonotype: Its antigen specificity is not known. No base-level quality is on record; no much larger clone is a single base apart.

Receptors were amplified or captured by PCR. At the Johns Hopkins FTIC core, DNA from the cultured CD4+ T cells underwent TCR sequencing with the Oncomine TCR Beta short-read assay. The QIAamp micro DNA kit was used to extract genomic DNA from the cultured CD4+ T cells. The Oncomine TCR Beta libraries from cultured CD4+ T cells were pooled using unique dual indexes and then sequenced on an Illumina iSeq 100. The published analysis was carried out like this. Non-productive sequences were removed, and CDR3s that did not start with C, did not end with F or W, or were shorter than 7 amino acids were discarded. Antigen-specific clonotypes were identified using the MANAFEST web application through comparison of peptide-stimulated wells with reference and other culture wells. An FDR below 0.05, an odds ratio above 5, and a productive frequency above 0.1% in at least two of three replicate wells were required for clones to be considered positive. A clonotype was classed as cross-reactive if the clonotype showed significant expansion both in SARS-CoV-2 spike wells and in at least one common cold coronavirus spike condition. Using R version 3.6.1, CDR3 homology was evaluated through Levenshtein distances (stringdist) along with unrooted phylogenetic trees (ape). In TCRdb, the public reads were trimmed at Q25 with fastp and aligned with MiXCR, with productive beta chains retained. CDR3 protein duplicates are merged, each entry listing the most common genes and DNA. These V and J calls originate from TCRdb's pipeline instead of the authors' own analysis. This sample is represented by 10,000 to 12,000 distinct CDR3 sequences; around 50% of them were singletons. 10% to 15% of the sample lies in the top ten.

The source is a human donor who had recovered from COVID-19. The chain is encoded by TRBV6-1 joined to TRBJ2-3; a tentative D match to TRBD2 spans 5 bases. Sequencing input: CD4+ T cells from blood, cultured in vitro. The CDR3 loop reads CASRGDTDTQYF. The DNA is as follows: TGTGCCAGCAGGGGAGACACAGATACGCAGTATTTT.